This paragraph reports one TCR beta chain. Its antigen is still unknown. One base away there is no much larger clone; base qualities are not given. The same CDR3 also results from other DNA sequences found in this sample. The data originate from a study of chemoradiotherapy in HPV16-positive cancers (dated by TCRdb to between 2021 and 2023). Notes on the research overall: Candidate HPV-specific T-cell clones and common TCR motifs were defined through functional T-cell assays on cells from two HPV16-positive patients. Whether T-cell immunity against the HPV oncoproteins E6 and E7 changes during chemoradiotherapy and whether survival is affected by this immunity were examined in the study. TCR repertoires from over 75 patients with HPV-related cancers were then used to track the candidate HPV-specific TCRs and motifs. The paper as a whole reports these results and caveats: Expansion of candidate HPV-specific clones and E7-related TCR motifs was observed in the tumor microenvironment during treatment, whereas no such expansion was observed for non-HPV-specific T cells. Improved recurrence-free survival in HPV16-positive patients was associated with expansion of HPV-responsive T cells during chemoradiotherapy. Only a couple of HPV16-positive patients were used to derive the functional definition of HPV-specific T cells, and the survival association was reported for HPV16-positive patients.

Repertoires were sampled multiple times during chemoradiotherapy, which allowed clonal expansion in the tumor microenvironment to be followed. The CDR3 sequence holds 14 residues, the cysteine and phenylalanine included. The DNA shown is the 42-base CDR3, in frame from base 1. V loses 4 bases of germline sequence and J loses 0 bases, and the interval between the two ends is 8 bases. Via the germline V gene, CDR1 is SGHRS and CDR2 YFSETQ. The library was obtained by the immunoSEQ multiplex PCR assay. TCRdb carries this immuneACCESS record with in-frame sequences only. Its versions omit some clonotypes, under half of them owing to an unresolved V gene in the studies checked, with the rest unexplained. The sample yields 2,000 to 2,500 clones; 90% were counted once. The top ten clones comprise about 4.9% of the sample.

In this chain, TRBV5-1 is recombined with TRBJ2-1; the D gene is perhaps TRBD1, on 5 matching bases. This TCR was sampled from a human donor with HPV-associated anogenital cancer. The starting material was tumor tissue, obtained from a patient who underwent chemoradiotherapy. The bases read TGCGCCAGCAGCCGAGACAGCTCCTACAATGAGCAGTTCTTC. The resulting protein is CASSRDSSYNEQFF.